A selection of T cell receptor beta chains follows, all from one sample in a study of OX40 agonist ivuxolimab in advanced cancers. TCRdb's table, derived via immunoSEQ multiplex PCR, lists solely in-frame clones and lacks some. The sample lists about 76,000 clones, about 85% seen once, with 1.5% to 2% in the top ten. This material consisted of CD4+ or CD8+ T cells sorted from blood, taken in a trial of the OX40 agonist ivuxolimab. The receptors here all came from an adult with an advanced solid tumor such as melanoma, head and neck, liver or kidney cancer. CDR3s include the opening cysteine and the closing phenylalanine or tryptophan. The D gene is left open where the match is weak. The size field is filled for only some rows; it gives once, few, many or a size class.

d_call: TRBD2; v_call: TRBV18; j_call: TRBJ2-1; clone_size: -; cdr3_aa: CASSPPGGTLNNEQFF; cdr3_nt: TGTGCCAGCTCACCACCGGGGGGGACTTTGAACAATGAGCAGTTCTTC
d_call: TRBD1; v_call: TRBV7-9; j_call: TRBJ2-7; clone_size: -; cdr3_aa: CASSGDRVSYEQYF; cdr3_nt: TGTGCCAGCAGCGGGGACAGGGTTTCCTACGAGCAGTACTTC
d_call: TRBD2; v_call: TRBV9; j_call: TRBJ2-1; clone_size: few; cdr3_aa: CASRAPGLADNEQFF; cdr3_nt: TGTGCCAGCAGAGCCCCGGGACTAGCGGACAATGAGCAGTTCTTC
d_call: -; v_call: TRBV6-4; j_call: TRBJ1-5; clone_size: -; cdr3_aa: CASSDPTGDGQPQHF; cdr3_nt: TGTGCCAGCAGTGACCCCACGGGGGATGGACAGCCCCAGCATTTT
d_call: TRBD1; v_call: TRBV5-4; j_call: TRBJ1-4; clone_size: -; cdr3_aa: CASSYSGGPGEKLFF; cdr3_nt: TGTGCCAGCAGCTACTCAGGGGGGCCCGGAGAAAAACTGTTTTTT
d_call: TRBD2; v_call: TRBV7-3; j_call: TRBJ2-2; clone_size: -; cdr3_aa: CASSGLADTGELFF; cdr3_nt: TGTGCCAGCAGCGGACTAGCCGACACCGGGGAGCTGTTTTTT
d_call: TRBD2; v_call: TRBV29-1; j_call: TRBJ2-1; clone_size: -; cdr3_aa: CSVGRLAFSYNEQFF; cdr3_nt: TGCAGCGTTGGTAGACTAGCCTTCTCCTACAATGAGCAGTTCTTC
d_call: -; v_call: TRBV6-4; j_call: TRBJ1-1; clone_size: once; cdr3_aa: CASSQVVNTEAFF; cdr3_nt: TGTGCCAGCAGTCAGGTTGTGAACACTGAAGCTTTCTTT
d_call: -; v_call: TRBV20-1; j_call: TRBJ2-5; clone_size: -; cdr3_aa: CSPLGETQYF; cdr3_nt: TGCAGCCCCCTGGGTGAGACCCAGTACTTC
d_call: -; v_call: TRBV5-1; j_call: TRBJ1-4; clone_size: -; cdr3_aa: CASSLGQINEKLFF; cdr3_nt: TGCGCCAGCAGCTTGGGACAGATTAATGAAAAACTGTTTTTT
d_call: -; v_call: TRBV30; j_call: TRBJ2-7; clone_size: -; cdr3_aa: CAWSALGEQYF; cdr3_nt: TGTGCCTGGAGTGCCCTCGGGGAGCAGTACTTC
d_call: -; v_call: TRBV19; j_call: TRBJ1-1; clone_size: -; cdr3_aa: CASSSDVVNTEAFF; cdr3_nt: TGTGCCAGTAGTTCAGATGTAGTGAACACTGAAGCTTTCTTT
d_call: -; v_call: TRBV7-8; j_call: TRBJ2-7; clone_size: -; cdr3_aa: CASSLDWNSGRHF; cdr3_nt: TGTGCCAGCAGCTTGGATTGGAACTCCGGACGGCACTTC
d_call: -; v_call: TRBV7-8; j_call: TRBJ1-5; clone_size: -; cdr3_aa: CASSLTSSGSNQPQHF; cdr3_nt: TGTGCCAGCAGCCTAACCTCCTCGGGTAGCAATCAGCCCCAGCATTTT
d_call: -; v_call: TRBV6-9; j_call: TRBJ1-2; clone_size: once; cdr3_aa: CASSSTSQRAPSALLLMEDGYTF; cdr3_nt: TGTGCCAGCAGTTCCACTTCCCAGAGGGCCCCTTCGGCCCTTCTCTTGATGGAAGATGGCTACACCTTC
d_call: -; v_call: TRBV10-3; j_call: TRBJ2-3; clone_size: -; cdr3_aa: CAITVGTSGDTQYF; cdr3_nt: TGTGCCATCACCGTCGGGACTTCGGGAGATACGCAGTATTTT
d_call: -; v_call: TRBV18; j_call: TRBJ2-1; clone_size: -; cdr3_aa: CASSPRDNNEQFF; cdr3_nt: TGTGCCAGCTCACCCCGGGACAATAATGAGCAGTTCTTC
d_call: TRBD1; v_call: TRBV5-4; j_call: TRBJ2-2; clone_size: -; cdr3_aa: CASTWDRGPGELFF; cdr3_nt: TGTGCCAGCACCTGGGACAGGGGGCCCGGGGAGCTGTTTTTT
d_call: TRBD2; v_call: TRBV7-2; j_call: TRBJ2-1; clone_size: -; cdr3_aa: CASSLYIGRAGDEQFF; cdr3_nt: TGTGCCAGCAGCTTATACATCGGGAGGGCCGGCGATGAGCAGTTCTTC
d_call: -; v_call: TRBV18; j_call: TRBJ1-3; clone_size: -; cdr3_aa: CASSSLGSGNTIYF; cdr3_nt: TGTGCCAGCTCGAGTCTCGGCTCTGGAAACACCATATATTTT
d_call: -; v_call: TRBV28; j_call: TRBJ1-3; clone_size: -; cdr3_aa: CASSSGNTIYF; cdr3_nt: TGTGCCAGCAGTTCGGGAAACACCATATATTTT
d_call: -; v_call: TRBV6-5; j_call: TRBJ1-4; clone_size: -; cdr3_aa: CASTNLGGKLFF; cdr3_nt: TGTGCCAGCACAAATCTTGGTGGAAAACTGTTTTTT
d_call: -; v_call: TRBV5-1; j_call: TRBJ2-7; clone_size: -; cdr3_aa: CASSLGADTGGGQYF; cdr3_nt: TGCGCCAGCAGCTTGGGGGCAGACACAGGGGGGGGGCAGTACTTC
d_call: -; v_call: TRBV6-6; j_call: TRBJ1-4; clone_size: medium-sized; cdr3_aa: CASRVTTTNEKLFF; cdr3_nt: TGTGCCAGCAGGGTGACAACAACTAATGAAAAACTGTTTTTT
d_call: -; v_call: TRBV29-1; j_call: TRBJ2-6; clone_size: once; cdr3_aa: CSVTSGANVLTF; cdr3_nt: TGCAGCGTTACCTCTGGGGCCAACGTCCTGACTTTC
d_call: TRBD2; v_call: TRBV18; j_call: TRBJ2-1; clone_size: -; cdr3_aa: CASSPRTRVDEQFF; cdr3_nt: TGTGCCAGCTCACCGCGGACTAGAGTGGATGAGCAGTTCTTC
d_call: TRBD2; v_call: TRBV6-1; j_call: TRBJ2-3; clone_size: few; cdr3_aa: CASKRGPSTDTQYF; cdr3_nt: TGTGCCAGTAAGCGGGGGCCTAGCACAGATACGCAGTATTTT
d_call: -; v_call: TRBV19; j_call: TRBJ1-1; clone_size: -; cdr3_aa: CASSRAGGPEAFF; cdr3_nt: TGTGCCAGTAGCCGGGCTGGCGGCCCTGAAGCTTTCTTT
d_call: -; v_call: TRBV2; j_call: TRBJ1-2; clone_size: -; cdr3_aa: CASSGRGVEGPYGYTF; cdr3_nt: TGTGCCAGCAGTGGAAGAGGGGTGGAGGGCCCCTATGGCTACACCTTC
d_call: -; v_call: TRBV6-6; j_call: TRBJ1-5; clone_size: few; cdr3_aa: CASRQDVQPQHF; cdr3_nt: TGTGCCAGCAGACAGGATGTCCAGCCCCAGCATTTT
d_call: -; v_call: TRBV5-4; j_call: TRBJ2-7; clone_size: -; cdr3_aa: CASSLDRVVEQYF; cdr3_nt: TGTGCCAGCAGCTTGGACAGGGTGGTCGAGCAGTACTTC
d_call: TRBD2; v_call: TRBV19; j_call: TRBJ2-5; clone_size: -; cdr3_aa: CASSTRLTSGGTQETQYF; cdr3_nt: TGTGCCAGTAGTACCCGCTTGACTAGCGGGGGGACCCAAGAGACCCAGTACTTC
d_call: -; v_call: TRBV2; j_call: TRBJ2-3; clone_size: -; cdr3_aa: CASSQIAVSTDTQYF; cdr3_nt: TGTGCCAGCAGTCAAATCGCAGTAAGCACAGATACGCAGTATTTT
d_call: TRBD2; v_call: TRBV19; j_call: TRBJ2-7; clone_size: -; cdr3_aa: CASSHGRLAEVGEQYF; cdr3_nt: TGTGCCAGTAGCCATGGGCGACTAGCGGAGGTGGGAGAGCAGTACTTC
d_call: TRBD2; v_call: TRBV27; j_call: TRBJ2-2; clone_size: few; cdr3_aa: CASKLAGTAGELFF; cdr3_nt: TGTGCCAGCAAATTAGCGGGGACCGCCGGGGAGCTGTTTTTT